The clone carrying this TCR beta chain was detected a few times. The target antigen is unknown. These data originate in a study of T-cell reconstitution after alpha-beta-depleted transplantation in children. The study's findings and limits: Several hundred graft clones that had expanded were reportedly the source of alpha-beta T cells about two months after transplant. Newly made T cells mostly supplied T-cell counts and diversity one year after transplant. The study traced high day-60 TCRbeta diversity in some patients to surviving recipient T cells and thymic progenitors.

The length of the CDR3 is 15 residues. V lost 4 bases and J lost 5; bases outside the gene matches: 8. The V gene's germline CDR1 is KGHSH and CDR2 LQKENI. Library preparation (for TCRbeta) was performed with unique molecular identifiers. MiXCR was run by TCRdb on the PCR reads, yielding one entry per CDR3 protein. The sample includes about 210,000 distinct CDR3 sequences, approximately 17% seen only once; the top ten take 40% to 50%. The source of this sequence is a male patient between 2 and 10 years old who had a stem cell transplant for acute lymphoblastic leukemia, so the T cells may come from the graft donor. The specimen was PBMCs, mostly from graft donor cells, collected 360 days after TCRalphabeta/CD19-depleted stem cell transplant. J is TRBJ2-5 and V is TRBV18; 9 bases agree with TRBD2. The CDR3 DNA reads as TGTGCCAGCTCACAGCTAGCGGGGAAACCGGAGACCCAGTACTTC. It is translated as CASSQLAGKPETQYF.